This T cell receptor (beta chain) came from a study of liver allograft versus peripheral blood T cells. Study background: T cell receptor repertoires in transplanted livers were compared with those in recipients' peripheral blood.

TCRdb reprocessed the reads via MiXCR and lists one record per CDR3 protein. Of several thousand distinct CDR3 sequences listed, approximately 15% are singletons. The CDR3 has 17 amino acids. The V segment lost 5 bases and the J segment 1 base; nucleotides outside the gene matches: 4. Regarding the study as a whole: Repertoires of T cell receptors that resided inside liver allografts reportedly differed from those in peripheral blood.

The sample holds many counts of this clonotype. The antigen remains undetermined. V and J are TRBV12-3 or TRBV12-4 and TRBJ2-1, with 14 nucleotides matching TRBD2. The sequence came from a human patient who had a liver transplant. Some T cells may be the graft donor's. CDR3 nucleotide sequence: TGTGCCAGCAGTCCGCGGACTAGCGGGAGGTCCTACAATGAGCAGTTCTTC. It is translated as CASSPRTSGRSYNEQFF.